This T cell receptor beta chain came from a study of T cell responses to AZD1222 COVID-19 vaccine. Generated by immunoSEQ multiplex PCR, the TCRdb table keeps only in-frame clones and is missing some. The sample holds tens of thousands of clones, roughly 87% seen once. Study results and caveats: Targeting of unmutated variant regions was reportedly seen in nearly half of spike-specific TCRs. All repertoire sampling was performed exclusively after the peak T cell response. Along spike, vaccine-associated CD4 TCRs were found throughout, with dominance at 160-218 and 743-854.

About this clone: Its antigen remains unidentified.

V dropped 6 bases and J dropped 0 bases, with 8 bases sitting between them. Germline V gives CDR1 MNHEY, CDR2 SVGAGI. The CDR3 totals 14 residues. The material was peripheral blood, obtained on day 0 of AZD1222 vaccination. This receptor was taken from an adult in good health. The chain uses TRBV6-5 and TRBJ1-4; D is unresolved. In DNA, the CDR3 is TGTGCCAGCAGAGACGCCGCAACTAATGAAAAACTGTTTTTT. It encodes CASRDAATNEKLFF.